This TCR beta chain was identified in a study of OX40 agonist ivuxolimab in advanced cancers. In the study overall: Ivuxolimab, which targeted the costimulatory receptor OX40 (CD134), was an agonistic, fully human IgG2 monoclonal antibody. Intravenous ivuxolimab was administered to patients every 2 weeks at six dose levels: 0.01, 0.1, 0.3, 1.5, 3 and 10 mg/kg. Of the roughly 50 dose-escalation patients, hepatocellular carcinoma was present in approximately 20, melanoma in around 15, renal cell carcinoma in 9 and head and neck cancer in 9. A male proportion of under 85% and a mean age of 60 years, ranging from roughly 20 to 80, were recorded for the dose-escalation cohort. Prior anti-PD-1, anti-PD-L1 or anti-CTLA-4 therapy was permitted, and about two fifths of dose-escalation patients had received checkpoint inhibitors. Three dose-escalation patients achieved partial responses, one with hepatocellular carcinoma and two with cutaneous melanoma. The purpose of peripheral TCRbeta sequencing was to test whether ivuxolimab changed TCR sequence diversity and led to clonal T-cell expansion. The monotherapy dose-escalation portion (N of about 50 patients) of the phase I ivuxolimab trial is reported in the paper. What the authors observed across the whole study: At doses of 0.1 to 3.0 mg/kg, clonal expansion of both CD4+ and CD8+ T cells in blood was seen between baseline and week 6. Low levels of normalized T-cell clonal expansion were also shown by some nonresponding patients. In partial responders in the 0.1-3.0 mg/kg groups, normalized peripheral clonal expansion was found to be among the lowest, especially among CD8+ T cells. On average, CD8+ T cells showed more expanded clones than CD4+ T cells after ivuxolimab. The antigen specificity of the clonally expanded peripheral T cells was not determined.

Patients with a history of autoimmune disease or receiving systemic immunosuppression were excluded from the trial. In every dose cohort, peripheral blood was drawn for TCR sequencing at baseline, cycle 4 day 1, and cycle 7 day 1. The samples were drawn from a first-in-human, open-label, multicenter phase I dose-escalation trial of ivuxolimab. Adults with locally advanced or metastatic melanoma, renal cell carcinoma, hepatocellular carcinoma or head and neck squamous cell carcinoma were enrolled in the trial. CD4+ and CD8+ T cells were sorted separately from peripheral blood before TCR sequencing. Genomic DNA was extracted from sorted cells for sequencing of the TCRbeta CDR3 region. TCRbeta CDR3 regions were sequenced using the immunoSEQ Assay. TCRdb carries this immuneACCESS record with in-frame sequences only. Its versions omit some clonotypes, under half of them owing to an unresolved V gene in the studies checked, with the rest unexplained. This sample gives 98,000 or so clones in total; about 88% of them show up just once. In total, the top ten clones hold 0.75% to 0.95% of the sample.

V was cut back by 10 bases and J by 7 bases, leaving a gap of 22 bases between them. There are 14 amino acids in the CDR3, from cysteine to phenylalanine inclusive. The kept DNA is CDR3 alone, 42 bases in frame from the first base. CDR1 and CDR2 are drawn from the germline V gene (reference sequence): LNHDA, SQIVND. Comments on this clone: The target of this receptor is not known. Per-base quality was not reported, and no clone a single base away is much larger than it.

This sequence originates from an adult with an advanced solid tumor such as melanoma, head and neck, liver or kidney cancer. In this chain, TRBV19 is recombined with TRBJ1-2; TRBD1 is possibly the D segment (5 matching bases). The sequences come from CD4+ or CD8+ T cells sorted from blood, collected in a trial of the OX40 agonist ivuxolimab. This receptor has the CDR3 CATPRTDTMGGYTF. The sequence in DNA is TGTGCCACCCCAAGGACGGACACTATGGGTGGCTACACCTTC.